The 29 T cell receptor beta chains below were found in one sample sequenced in a study of T cell responses to AZD1222 COVID-19 vaccine. Assay used: immunoSEQ multiplex PCR; TCRdb lists only in-frame clones, some missing. The repertoire table contains around 150,000 clones. The sequencing sample was made of peripheral blood. The receptors here all came from an adult in good health.

J is TRBJ1-6 and V is TRBV2; 7 bases match TRBD1. Looked up from germline, CDR1 is SNHLY and CDR2 is FYNNEI. This CDR3 is built from 14 residues. The V and J ends lost 4 bases and 9 bases, in that order; junction bases with no gene match: 6. CDR3 nucleotide sequence: TGTGCCAGCAGTGGACAGGGCAAAAGTTCACCCCTCCACTTT. Its protein is CASSGQGKSSPLHF.

J is TRBJ1-2 and V is TRBV14; D may be TRBD1 (5 bases). Germline V CDR1 and CDR2: SGHDN, FVKESK. V lost 5 bases and J 5 bases, leaving 18 bases between the germline ends. There are 15 residues in the CDR3. The CDR3 nucleotides are TGTGCCAGCAGCAAATACCGGGACCCCGTTTATGGCTACACCTTC. Amino acid sequence: CASSKYRDPVYGYTF. Complete variable domain (other parts from reference TRBV14 and TRBJ1-2): EAGVTQFPSHSVIEKGQTVTLRCDPISGHDNLYWYRRVMGKEIKFLLHFVKESKQDESGMPNNRFLAERTGGTYSTLKVQPAELEDSGVYFCASSKYRDPVYGYTFGSGTRLTVV.

The gene calls are TRBV11-3 and TRBJ2-7, with D maybe TRBD1 (5 bases). Germline lookup yields CDR1 SGHNT and CDR2 YENEEA. Trimming took off 5 bases at V and 3 bases at J, with 17 bases between the two ends. This CDR3 has 15 amino acids. DNA of the CDR3: TGTGCCAGCAGCCTCGCGGTGGGGCCTTACTACGAGCAGTACTTC. As protein: CASSLAVGPYYEQYF.

The chain recombines TRBV2 with TRBJ2-5; 14 bases agree with TRBD2. With V trimmed by 5 bases and J by 0 bases, 8 bases remained unmatched. This CDR3 region has 18 residues. Germline V CDR1 and CDR2: SNHLY, FYNNEI. In nucleotides, the CDR3 is TGTGCCAGCAGTCCAGGACTAGCGGGGGGCCGGTACCAAGAGACCCAGTACTTC. Protein product: CASSPGLAGGRYQETQYF.

The genes are TRBV14 and TRBJ1-2; tentatively, D is TRBD1 (6 bases). This CDR3 contains 14 residues. Germline lookup yields CDR1 SGHDN and CDR2 FVKESK. Trimming shortened V by 0 bases and J by 11 bases, and 16 bases separated the two germline ends. CDR3 protein: CASSQDMAGEAYTF. CDR3 sequence (DNA): TGTGCCAGCAGCCAAGACATGGCAGGGGAGGCGTACACCTTC.

This chain connects TRBV2 to TRBJ2-3, with 12 bases matching TRBD2. Germline CDR1 reads SNHLY; CDR2 reads FYNNEI. J lost 6 bases, V lost 6 bases, and 4 bases had no gene match. CDR3 length: 14 residues. The CDR3 region has the DNA TGTGCCAGCAGACCCGGGACTAGCGGGGATACGCAGTATTTT. Its translation: CASRPGTSGDTQYF.

The gene calls are TRBV28 and TRBJ2-2, with D perhaps TRBD1 (6 bases). Trimming took 5 bases from V and 5 from J, leaving 12 bases between them. Germline CDR1 reads MDHEN; CDR2 reads SYDVKM. This CDR3 contains 14 residues. The CDR3 DNA sequence: TGTGCCAGCAGTCCGGGACACCTTACCGGGGAGCTGTTTTTT. Translated, it gives CASSPGHLTGELFF.

V is TRBV19 and J is TRBJ1-2; D may be TRBD1 (6 bases). Trimming shortened V by 3 bases and J by 2 bases, and 19 bases separated the two germline ends. Germline-derived CDR1 and CDR2 are LNHDA and SQIVND (reference sequence). The CDR3 consists of 17 residues. For the CDR3, the DNA is TGTGCCAGTAGTATCCCGTACCTGGGGCAGGGGAACTATGGCTACACCTTC. It translates to CASSIPYLGQGNYGYTF.

The V gene is TRBV7-8, the J gene TRBJ1-4, with D tentatively TRBD1 (6 bases). This CDR3 spans 13 amino acids. The germline CDR1 and CDR2 sequences are SGHVS and FQNEAQ. V was clipped by 3 bases and J by 7 bases, with 9 bases between them. The CDR3 loop is CASSFGGGEKLFF. The CDR3 nucleotides are TGTGCCAGCAGCTTTGGAGGGGGTGAAAAACTGTTTTTT.

The chain carries TRBV7-6 and TRBJ1-4, with 12 bases lining up with TRBD1. Per the germline V gene, CDR1 is SGHVS and CDR2 is FNYEAQ. CDR3 length: 20 amino acids. J gave up 7 bases and V 2 bases, and 17 bases lay outside the gene matches. The CDR3 sequence: CASSLISGEGQGAGFEKLFF. The CDR3 DNA is TGTGCCAGCAGCTTAATATCAGGTGAGGGACAGGGGGCTGGGTTTGAAAAACTGTTTTTT.

The CDR3 loop is CASSRGDHQPQHF. Here the CDR3 DNA reads TGTGCCAGTAGTAGGGGGGATCATCAGCCCCAGCATTTT. This rearrangement joins TRBV19 to TRBJ1-5, with a possible D match to TRBD1 (5 bases). The CDR3 loop spans 13 amino acids. Per the germline V gene, CDR1 is LNHDA and CDR2 is SQIVND (reference sequence). V dropped 4 bases and J dropped 5 bases, with 9 bases sitting between them.

V usage is TRBV7-3 and J usage is TRBJ2-2; D call uncertain. The germline V gene encodes CDR1 SGHTA and CDR2 FQGTGA. CDR3 length: 16 amino acids. V was cut by 1 base and J by 0 bases, with 9 bases left in between. As DNA, the CDR3 is TGTGCCAGCAGCTTAAGGGCAGTCGCGAACACCGGGGAGCTGTTTTTT. Translation gives CASSLRAVANTGELFF.

The chain links TRBV20-1 to TRBJ2-2; 7 nucleotides match TRBD1. Germline V gene sequence: CDR1 DFQATT, CDR2 SNEGSKA (reference sequence). The CDR3 extends over 11 amino acids. DNA for the CDR3: TGCAGGGACAGGAGCACCGGGGAGCTGTTTTTT. Protein: CRDRSTGELFF.

This chain uses TRBV5-6 with TRBJ2-5, with D unresolved. The CDR3 extends over 11 amino acids. Trimming removed 4 bases at V and 1 base at J, with 2 bases between. The germline CDR1 and CDR2 sequences are SGHDT and YYEEEE. The CDR3 loop reads CASSLQETQYF. The CDR3 DNA sequence: TGTGCCAGCAGCCTCCAAGAGACCCAGTACTTC.

The V and J genes are TRBV5-1 and TRBJ1-1, with D possibly being TRBD1 (5 bases). Trimming took off 2 bases at V and 3 bases at J, with 8 bases between the two ends. Germline loops: CDR1 SGHRS, CDR2 YFSETQ. This CDR3 is 13 amino acids long. CDR3 DNA: TGCGCCAGCAGCTTTTCGGGGGACACTGAAGCTTTCTTT. Translating gives CASSFSGDTEAFF.

CDR3 in amino acids: CASSRAGDGLGSGANVLTF. The CDR3 nucleotides are TGTGCCAGCAGTCGGGCGGGGGATGGTCTTGGCTCTGGGGCCAACGTCCTGACTTTC. The V and J genes are TRBV28 and TRBJ2-6; TRBD2 matches at 7 bases. In germline, CDR1 is MDHEN, CDR2 SYDVKM. The CDR3 has 19 amino acids. V shed 5 bases and J 0 bases; nucleotides not matched to a gene: 13.

V is TRBV11-3 and J is TRBJ1-4; 7 bases line up with TRBD1. The CDR3 sequence is 16 residues long. CDR1 and CDR2 (germline): SGHNT, YENEEA. After removal of 3 bases from V and 0 bases from J, the junction contained 4 bases not matched to a gene. The CDR3 spells CASSFNTGATNEKLFF. CDR3 DNA: TGTGCCAGCAGCTTCAATACAGGGGCAACTAATGAAAAACTGTTTTTT.

The chain recombines TRBV7-9 with TRBJ2-1; D gene unclear. V gave up 1 base and J gave up 6 bases, with 7 bases separating them. The CDR3 is made up of 13 amino acids. Germline values: CDR1 SEHNR, CDR2 FQNEAQ (reference sequence). The CDR3 sequence: CASSLGVINEQFF. The CDR3 DNA sequence: TGTGCCAGCAGCTTAGGAGTCATCAATGAGCAGTTCTTC. The full variable domain, completed using reference TRBV7-9 and TRBJ2-1, is DTGVSQNPRHKITKRGQNVTFRCDPISEHNRLYWYRQTLGQGPEFLTYFQNEAQLEKSRLLSDRFSAERPKGSFSTLEIQRTEQGDSAMYLCASSLGVINEQFFGPGTRLTVL.

The gene calls are TRBV7-9 and TRBJ1-6; D might be TRBD1 (5 bases). The V gene lost 1 base and the J gene lost 7 bases, with 5 bases spanning the gap. The CDR3 totals 13 residues. CDR1 SEHNR and CDR2 FQNEAQ come from the germline V gene (reference sequence). CDR3 nucleotide sequence: TGTGCCAGCAGCTTAGGGGGGAATTCACCCCTCCACTTT. The encoded protein is CASSLGGNSPLHF.

This chain joins TRBV7-2 and TRBJ2-5, with 12 bases aligning to TRBD2. CDR1 SGHTA and CDR2 FQGNSA come from the germline V gene. There are 15 residues in the CDR3. Losses at the gene ends were 4 bases for V and 4 bases for J; bases not matched to a gene: 4. The CDR3 loop is CASSSGLAGRETQYF. CDR3 coding DNA: TGTGCCAGCAGCTCAGGACTAGCGGGGAGAGAGACCCAGTACTTC.

Here the CDR3 reads CASSPPVDGQPQHF. The CDR3 nucleotides read TGTGCCAGCTCACCACCGGTAGACGGTCAGCCCCAGCATTTT. The chain employs TRBV18 and TRBJ1-5; the D is unclear. Between the trimmed V and J ends, which lost 0 bases and 6 bases, there was a span of 9 bases. The CDR3 length is 14 residues. Germline V gene lookup returns CDR1 KGHSH and CDR2 LQKENI.

The chain links TRBV7-9 to TRBJ1-2; D is uncertain. V lost 0 bases, J lost 7 bases, and 12 bases lay in between. The CDR3 has 14 residues. Germline assignment: CDR1 SEHNR and CDR2 FQNEAQ (reference sequence). CDR3 bases: TGTGCCAGCAGCTTAGCGGTTCCTTCTTCTGGCTACACCTTC. Its translation is CASSLAVPSSGYTF.

V and J are TRBV6-6 and TRBJ2-7; 12 bases map to TRBD2. CDR3 size: 15 residues. Looked up from germline, CDR1 is MNHNY and CDR2 is SVGAGI (reference sequence). V lost 7 bases, J lost 7 bases, and 11 bases stayed unmatched. CDR3 in DNA: TGTGCCAGCACCGATGGGACTAGCGGGTTGAGGGAGCAGTACTTC. Translation gives CASTDGTSGLREQYF.

The J gene is TRBJ2-7, the V gene TRBV10-3, with a possible D match to TRBD1 (7 bases). This CDR3 has 14 amino acids. Germline V gene sequence: CDR1 ENHRY, CDR2 SYGVKD. V shed 4 bases and J shed 7 bases, with 17 bases lying between them. CDR3 loop: CAISARQGGGEQYF. In nucleotides, the CDR3 is TGTGCCATCAGTGCTCGACAGGGAGGAGGAGAGCAGTACTTC.

The chain is built from TRBV28 and TRBJ1-1, with 7 bases aligning to TRBD1. Germline lookup yields CDR1 MDHEN and CDR2 SYDVKM. The CDR3 contains 16 residues. Trimming cost V 6 bases and J 5 bases; bases outside gene matches: 15. For the CDR3, the DNA is TGTGCCAGCAGGCCTCAGGGGGTGGGGGGCTTAACTGAAGCTTTCTTT. It is translated as CASRPQGVGGLTEAFF.

This chain links TRBV4-1 with TRBJ1-1, with D perhaps TRBD1 (5 bases). V shed 1 base and J shed 3 bases, with 15 bases lying between them. CDR1 and CDR2 (germline): MGHRA, YSYEKL. CDR3 length equals 16 residues. The CDR3 region is CASSQVLRDGDTEAFF. CDR3 DNA sequence: TGCGCCAGCAGCCAAGTCCTCCGGGACGGAGACACTGAAGCTTTCTTT.

This chain uses TRBV3-1 (or the pseudogene TRBV3-2) with TRBJ2-7; D possibly corresponds to TRBD2 (5 bases). Trimming took 5 bases from V and 3 from J, leaving 8 bases between them. The CDR3 loop spans 12 amino acids. The germline gives CDR1 LGHDT, CDR2 YNNKEL (reference sequence). The chain's CDR3 is CASSARDYEQYF. The CDR3 nucleotides are TGTGCCAGCAGCGCTCGGGACTACGAGCAGTACTTC.

This chain connects TRBV5-6 to TRBJ2-7; D remains unclear. CDR3 length equals 13 residues. Germline loops: CDR1 SGHDT, CDR2 YYEEEE. V was trimmed by 0 bases and J by 1 base, leaving 5 bases between them. CDR3 sequence: CASSLVGSYEQYF. The CDR3 coding sequence is TGTGCCAGCAGCTTGGTGGGGTCCTACGAGCAGTACTTC.

This rearrangement joins TRBV4-1 to TRBJ2-1; 9 bases agree with TRBD1. The V segment lost 3 bases and the J segment 3 bases; nucleotides outside the gene matches: 9. The CDR3 length is 17 residues. Germline values: CDR1 MGHRA, CDR2 YSYEKL. CDR3 sequence reads: CASSQHGTGNNYNEQFF. In nucleotides, the CDR3 is TGCGCCAGCAGCCAGCACGGGACAGGGAATAACTACAATGAGCAGTTCTTC.